This T cell receptor (beta chain) was sequenced in a study of beta chain features in type 1 diabetes. Study in general: All samples together contributed 100 million to 120 million sorted cells for examination. Study-wide findings and caveats: TCRB CDR3s were moderately but significantly shorter in Type 1 diabetes patients in all four CD4+ subsets.

There was one heparinised blood draw per donor, averaging about 120 mL. Trimming removed 3 bases from V and 6 bases from J, with 25 bases in between. The CDR3 length is 18 residues. Germline CDR1 is SGHNT and CDR2 is YENEEA. Expressed TCRB transcripts were sequenced after all isolated RNA was converted to cDNA. Profiled with immunoSEQ multiplex PCR; TCRdb holds only in-frame clones, not every one. The sample contains around 600,000 clones, around 12% of which appear only once. This clone appeared a few times. What it binds is unknown. The sequenced sample was naive CD4+ T cells from blood. The chain couples TRBV11-3 to TRBJ2-3; tentatively, D is TRBD1 (7 bases). The sequence derives from a man aged 30 to 39 with type 1 diabetes. DNA for the CDR3: TGTGCCAGCAGCTTTGAGGAGGGGGCAGTGAGGGAAGCCGATACGCAGTATTTT. Translating it yields CASSFEEGAVREADTQYF. The entire variable domain, with the rest obtained from reference TRBV11-3 and TRBJ2-3, is as follows: EAGVVQSPRYKIIEKKQPVAFWCNPISGHNTLYWYLQNLGQGPELLIRYENEEAVDDSQLPKDRFSAERLKGVDSTLKIQPAELGDSAVYLCASSFEEGAVREADTQYFGPGTRLTVL.